The 2 T cell receptor beta chains below come from one sample, sequenced in a study of T cell responses to AZD1222 COVID-19 vaccine. Produced via immunoSEQ multiplex PCR; TCRdb's table is partial and in-frame only. The table has tens of thousands of clones, approximately 87% seen once. Sequencing was performed on peripheral blood, taken on day 0 of AZD1222 vaccination. The receptors shown here come from an adult in good health.

The genes are TRBV11-3 and TRBJ1-3; D gene uncertain. Per germline, CDR1 SGHNT and CDR2 YENEEA. The length of the CDR3 is 13 residues. The V end was cut by 1 base, the J end by 2 bases, with 3 bases between. The CDR3 loop is CASSLVPGNTIYF. The CDR3 DNA sequence: TGTGCCAGCAGCTTAGTCCCTGGAAACACCATATATTTT.

The chain recombines TRBV11-1 with TRBJ1-2; D call uncertain. The V end was cut by 6 bases, the J end by 0 bases, with 14 bases between. The CDR3 contains 15 residues. CDR1 SGHAT and CDR2 FQDESV come from the germline V gene (reference sequence). The chain's CDR3 is CASRRDIGANYGYTF. CDR3 DNA: TGTGCCAGCAGGCGAGACATCGGAGCTAACTATGGCTACACCTTC.